The 15 T cell receptor beta chains below come from one sample, sequenced in a study of control samples from healthy donors and cancer patients. The method was immunoSEQ multiplex PCR; TCRdb's version includes in-frame clones alone and lacks a portion of them. The sample yields some 89,000 clones, over 65% seen once. The source material was blood. The receptors here all came from a woman in her forties in good health.

This clone has just one count. This sequence joins TRBV7-2 and TRBJ2-3; no definite D call. CDR3 length equals 14 residues. V gave up 1 base and J gave up 2 bases, with 7 bases separating them. CDR1 is SGHTA, CDR2 FQGNSA, per germline. CDR3 residues: CASSLVPDTDTQYF. CDR3 DNA sequence: TGTGCCAGCAGCTTAGTGCCAGACACAGATACGCAGTATTTT.

This clone was observed a handful of times. The rearrangement joins TRBV19 to TRBJ2-6; TRBD1 aligns across 7 bases. J was trimmed by 0 bases and V by 10 bases; bases with no gene match: 9. Germline V CDR1 and CDR2: LNHDA, SQIVND (reference sequence). The CDR3 sequence is 16 residues long. The DNA for the CDR3 is TGTGCCACCCGACCGGGACAGAGCTCTGGGGCCAACGTCCTGACTTTC. This sequence encodes CATRPGQSSGANVLTF.

This chain uses TRBV7-2 with TRBJ1-2, with 8 bases aligning to TRBD1. This CDR3 is 14 amino acids long. V lost 1 base to trimming and J lost 6 bases; unmatched junction nucleotides: 4. The V gene's germline CDR1 is SGHTA and CDR2 FQGNSA. CDR3 nucleotides: TGTGCCAGCAGCTTAGAGAGGACAGGGCATGGCTACACCTTC. The encoded protein is CASSLERTGHGYTF.

The sample holds a few counts of this clone. This chain joins TRBV19 and TRBJ1-5, with TRBD1 matching 7 bases. The J segment lost 1 base and the V segment lost 3 bases, leaving 3 bases of the junction unmatched. CDR3 size: 15 residues. Germline-derived CDR1 and CDR2 are LNHDA and SQIVND (reference sequence). CDR3 in DNA: TGTGCCAGTAGTATTACAGGGGAGAGCAATCAGCCCCAGCATTTT. Protein: CASSITGESNQPQHF.

The chain is built from TRBV30 and TRBJ1-4; no reliable D call. The CDR3 is 15 residues long. Trimming left V 1 base short and J 0 bases short, with 9 bases between. CDR1 and CDR2 (germline): GTSNPN, SVGIG (reference sequence). CDR3 region: CAWSGLAATNEKLFF. For the CDR3, the DNA is TGTGCCTGGAGTGGCTTGGCCGCAACTAATGAAAAACTGTTTTTT.

V usage is TRBV6-1 and J usage is TRBJ1-6, with TRBD1 identical over 7 bases. Looked up from germline, CDR1 is MNHNS and CDR2 is SASEGT. J was trimmed by 11 bases and V by 1 base; bases with no gene match: 5. CDR3 size: 14 residues. The CDR3 loop is CASSEGQGLPPLHF. DNA of the CDR3: TGTGCCAGCAGTGAAGGACAGGGCTTGCCACCCCTCCACTTT.

This clone was seen only a few times. At the DNA level, this CDR3 is encoded by other sequences in the same sample as well. The rearrangement joins TRBV18 to TRBJ1-2; 9 bases align to TRBD1. This CDR3 has 14 residues. CDR1 and CDR2 (germline): KGHSH, LQKENI. The junction had 2 bases not matched to a gene; V was cut back by 3 bases and J by 3 bases. The CDR3 protein is CASSPGQGDYGYTF. The CDR3 DNA reads as TGTGCCAGCTCACCGGGACAGGGAGACTATGGCTACACCTTC.

This chain connects TRBV10-1 to TRBJ2-1, with 8 bases lining up with TRBD1. The V gene end was trimmed by 2 bases and the J gene end by 7 bases; junction bases not matched to a gene: 7. This CDR3 comprises 15 residues. Germline V gene sequence: CDR1 WNHNN, CDR2 SYGVQD (reference sequence). CDR3 region: CASSEDRGIRNEQFF. As DNA, the CDR3 is TGCGCCAGCAGTGAGGACAGGGGAATCAGGAATGAGCAGTTCTTC.

CDR3 in amino acids: CASSQGGLGSYEQYF. The CDR3, as DNA: TGCGCCAGCAGCCAGGGAGGCCTGGGCTCCTACGAGCAGTACTTC. This chain connects TRBV4-1 to TRBJ2-7, with TRBD2 as a possible D gene (6 bases). Trimming removed 3 bases from V and 0 bases from J, with 12 bases in between. Germline V lookup: CDR1 MGHRA, CDR2 YSYEKL. The CDR3 loop spans 15 amino acids.

The rearrangement joins TRBV3-1 (or the pseudogene TRBV3-2) to TRBJ2-7; TRBD1 matches 8 bases. The CDR3 is 19 residues long. Germline CDR1 and CDR2: LGHDT and YNNKEL (reference sequence). V shed 1 base, J shed 0 bases, and the junction held 14 bases outside the gene matches. CDR3 amino acids: CASSQGAGQVSFFSYEQYF. The CDR3 region has the DNA TGTGCCAGCAGCCAAGGGGCGGGACAGGTATCATTTTTCTCCTACGAGCAGTACTTC.

The chain uses TRBV4-3 and TRBJ2-7; 7 nucleotides align to TRBD1. The CDR3 runs to 15 residues. CDR1 and CDR2 from the germline V gene are LGHNA and YSLEER. The junction had 8 bases not matched to a gene; V was cut back by 4 bases and J by 2 bases. The CDR3 DNA sequence: TGCGCCAGCAGCCGCTCGCGACAGGGACCCTACGAGCAGTACTTC. Amino acid sequence: CASSRSRQGPYEQYF.

The chain couples TRBV2 to TRBJ2-4; 8 bases align to TRBD1. The CDR3 loop spans 14 amino acids. The V gene end was trimmed by 3 bases and the J gene end by 5 bases; junction bases not matched to a gene: 3. Germline CDR1 is SNHLY and CDR2 is FYNNEI. This chain's CDR3 is CASSDYRGENIQYF. The CDR3 nucleotides are TGTGCCAGCAGTGACTACAGGGGGGAAAACATTCAGTACTTC.

This chain joins TRBV7-2 and TRBJ1-1; D call uncertain. Germline V lookup: CDR1 SGHTA, CDR2 FQGNSA. The CDR3 contains 13 residues. V lost 5 bases to trimming and J lost 11 bases, with 18 bases between them. The CDR3 nucleotides read TGTGCCAGCAGCAGGGAGTCCGGATACAACGCTTTCTTT. Its protein product is CASSRESGYNAFF.

The chain has TRBV19 and TRBJ2-1; D possibly corresponds to TRBD1 (5 bases). CDR1 is LNHDA and CDR2 is SQIVND in the germline V gene (reference sequence). The CDR3 runs to 15 residues. Trimming took 3 bases from V and 6 from J, leaving 15 bases between them. Written as DNA, the CDR3 is TGTGCCAGTAGTATGGGGCAGGGATTATTCAATGAGCAGTTCTTC. This gives the protein CASSMGQGLFNEQFF. Drawing the rest from reference TRBV19 and TRBJ2-1, the complete variable domain is DGGITQSPKYLFRKEGQNVTLSCEQNLNHDAMYWYRQDPGQGLRLIYYSQIVNDFQKGDIAEGYSVSREKKESFPLTVTSAQKNPTAFYLCASSMGQGLFNEQFFGPGTRLTVL.

The V and J genes are TRBV7-9 and TRBJ1-1; 7 bases are a match to TRBD1. With 5 bases clipped from V and 0 bases from J, the junction kept 3 bases outside the gene matches. Looked up from germline, CDR1 is SEHNR and CDR2 is FQNEAQ (reference sequence). The CDR3 extends over 14 amino acids. The CDR3 sequence is CASSDRVMNTEAFF. The CDR3 nucleotides read TGTGCCAGCAGCGACAGGGTCATGAACACTGAAGCTTTCTTT.